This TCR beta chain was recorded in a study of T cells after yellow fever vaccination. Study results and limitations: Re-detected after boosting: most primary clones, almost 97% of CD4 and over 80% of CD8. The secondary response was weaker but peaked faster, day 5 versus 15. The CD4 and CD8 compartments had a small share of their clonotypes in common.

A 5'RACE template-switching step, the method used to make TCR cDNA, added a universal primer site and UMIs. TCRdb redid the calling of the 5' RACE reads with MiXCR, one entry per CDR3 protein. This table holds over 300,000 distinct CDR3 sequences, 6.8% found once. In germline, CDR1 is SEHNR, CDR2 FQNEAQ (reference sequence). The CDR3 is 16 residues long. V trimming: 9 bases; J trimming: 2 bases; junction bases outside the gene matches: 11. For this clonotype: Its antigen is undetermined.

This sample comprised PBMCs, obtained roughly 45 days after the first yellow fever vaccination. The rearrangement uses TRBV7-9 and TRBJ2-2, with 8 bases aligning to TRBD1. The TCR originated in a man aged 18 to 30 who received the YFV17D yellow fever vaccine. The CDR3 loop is CARISHGTGNTGELFF. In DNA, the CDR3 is TGTGCCAGGATTTCCCACGGGACAGGAAACACCGGGGAGCTGTTTTTT.